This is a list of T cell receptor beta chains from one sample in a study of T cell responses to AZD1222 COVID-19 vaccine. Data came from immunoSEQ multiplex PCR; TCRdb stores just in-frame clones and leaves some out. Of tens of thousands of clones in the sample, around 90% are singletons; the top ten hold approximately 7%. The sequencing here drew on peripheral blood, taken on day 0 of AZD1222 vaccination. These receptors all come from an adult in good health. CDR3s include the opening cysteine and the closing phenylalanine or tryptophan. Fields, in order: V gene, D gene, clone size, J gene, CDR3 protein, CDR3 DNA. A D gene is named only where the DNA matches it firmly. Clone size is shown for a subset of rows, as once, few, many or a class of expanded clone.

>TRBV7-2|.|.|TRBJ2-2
CASSLGGAGRYTGELFF
TGTGCCAGCAGCTTAGGGGGGGCGGGGAGATACACCGGGGAGCTGTTTTTT
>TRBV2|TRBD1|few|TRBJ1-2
CASLTAPQGGSYTF
TGTGCCAGCTTGACCGCCCCCCAGGGGGGGAGCTACACCTTC
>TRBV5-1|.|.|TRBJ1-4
CASSLVGGKLFF
TGCGCCAGCAGCTTGGTTGGGGGAAAACTGTTTTTT
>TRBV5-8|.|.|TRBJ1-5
CASSSGQSNQPQHF
TGTGCCAGCAGCTCCGGACAGAGCAATCAGCCCCAGCATTTT
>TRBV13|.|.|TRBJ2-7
CASSLGLGTYEQYF
TGTGCCAGCAGCTTAGGCCTAGGGACCTACGAGCAGTACTTC
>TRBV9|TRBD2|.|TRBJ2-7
CASSASGGPSYEQYF
TGTGCCAGCAGCGCGAGCGGGGGCCCCTCCTACGAGCAGTACTTC
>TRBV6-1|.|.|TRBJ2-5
CASSEASGGIQETQYF
TGTGCCAGCAGTGAAGCGTCCGGCGGGATCCAAGAGACCCAGTACTTC
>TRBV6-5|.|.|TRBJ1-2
CASTLTGGAGYGYTF
TGTGCCAGCACCCTCACCGGGGGGGCTGGGTATGGCTACACCTTC
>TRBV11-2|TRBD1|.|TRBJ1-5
CASSVDRGARPQHF
TGTGCCAGCAGCGTCGACAGGGGGGCGAGGCCCCAGCATTTT
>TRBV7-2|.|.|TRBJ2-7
CASSLGTKLGYEQYF
TGTGCCAGCAGCTTGGGGACAAAGCTCGGGTACGAGCAGTACTTC
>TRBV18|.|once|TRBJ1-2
CASSSQGNYGYTF
TGTGCCAGCTCATCTCAGGGCAACTATGGCTACACCTTC
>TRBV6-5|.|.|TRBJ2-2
CASSYLGAGELFF
TGTGCCAGCAGTTATCTGGGGGCCGGGGAGCTGTTTTTT
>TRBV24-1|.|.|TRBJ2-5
CATSDSRDSQETQYF
TGTGCCACCAGTGATTCGCGGGACAGCCAAGAGACCCAGTACTTC
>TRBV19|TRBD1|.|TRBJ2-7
CASSTRTGNTYEQYF
TGTGCCAGTAGTACCCGGACAGGGAACACCTACGAGCAGTACTTC
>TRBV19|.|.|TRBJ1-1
CATISEGESTEAFF
TGTGCCACTATCTCTGAGGGGGAGAGCACTGAAGCTTTCTTT
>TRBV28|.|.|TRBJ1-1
CASSSAGVGNTEAFF
TGTGCCAGCAGTTCCGCCGGAGTCGGGAACACTGAAGCTTTCTTT
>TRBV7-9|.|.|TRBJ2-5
CASSSPRKETQYF
TGTGCCAGCAGTTCACCGAGAAAAGAGACCCAGTACTTC
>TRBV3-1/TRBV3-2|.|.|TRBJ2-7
CASSQTTGSYHEQYF
TGTGCCAGCAGCCAAACGACCGGGAGTTACCACGAGCAGTACTTC
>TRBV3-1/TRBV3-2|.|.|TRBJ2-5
CASSQDDGTETQYF
TGTGCCAGCAGCCAAGATGACGGTACAGAGACCCAGTACTTC
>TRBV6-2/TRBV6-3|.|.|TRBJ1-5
CASSSPEAQPQHF
TGTGCCAGCAGTTCCCCTGAGGCTCAGCCCCAGCATTTT
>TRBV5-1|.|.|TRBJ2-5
CASSSDYLLSQETQYF
TGCGCCAGCAGCTCCGACTACCTCCTGTCCCAAGAGACCCAGTACTTC
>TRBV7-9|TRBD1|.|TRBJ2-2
CASSLARTGGGELFF
TGTGCCAGCAGCTTAGCCCGGACAGGGGGCGGGGAGCTGTTTTTT
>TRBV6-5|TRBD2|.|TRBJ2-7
CASNGGRAFEQYF
TGTGCCAGCAATGGCGGGAGGGCCTTCGAGCAGTACTTC
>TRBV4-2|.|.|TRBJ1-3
CASSQGIGVGGNTIYF
TGTGCCAGCAGCCAAGGAATAGGGGTCGGTGGAAACACCATATATTTT
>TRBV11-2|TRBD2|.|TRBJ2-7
CASSFTRTSGPSYEQYF
TGTGCCAGCAGTTTTACACGGACTAGCGGGCCCTCCTACGAGCAGTACTTC
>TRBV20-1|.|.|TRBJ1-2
CSASSYGYTF
TGCAGTGCTTCCTCCTATGGCTACACCTTC
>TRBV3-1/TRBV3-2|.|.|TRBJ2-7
CASSQDLAAGVSYEQYF
TGTGCCAGCAGCCAAGACCTCGCGGCCGGGGTCTCCTACGAGCAGTACTTC
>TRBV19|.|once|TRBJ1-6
CASIGTAVASPLHF
TGTGCCAGCATTGGGACGGCGGTCGCTTCACCCCTCCACTTT
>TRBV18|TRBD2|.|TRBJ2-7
CASSPKGLAGAYEQYF
TGTGCCAGCTCACCAAAGGGACTAGCGGGTGCCTACGAGCAGTACTTC
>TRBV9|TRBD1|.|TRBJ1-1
CASRDRTGDGSTEAFF
TGTGCCAGCAGGGACCGGACAGGGGATGGTAGCACTGAAGCTTTCTTT
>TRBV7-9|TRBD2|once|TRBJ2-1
CTSSQLAGVVDEQFF
TGTACCAGCAGCCAGTTAGCGGGAGTTGTCGATGAGCAGTTCTTC